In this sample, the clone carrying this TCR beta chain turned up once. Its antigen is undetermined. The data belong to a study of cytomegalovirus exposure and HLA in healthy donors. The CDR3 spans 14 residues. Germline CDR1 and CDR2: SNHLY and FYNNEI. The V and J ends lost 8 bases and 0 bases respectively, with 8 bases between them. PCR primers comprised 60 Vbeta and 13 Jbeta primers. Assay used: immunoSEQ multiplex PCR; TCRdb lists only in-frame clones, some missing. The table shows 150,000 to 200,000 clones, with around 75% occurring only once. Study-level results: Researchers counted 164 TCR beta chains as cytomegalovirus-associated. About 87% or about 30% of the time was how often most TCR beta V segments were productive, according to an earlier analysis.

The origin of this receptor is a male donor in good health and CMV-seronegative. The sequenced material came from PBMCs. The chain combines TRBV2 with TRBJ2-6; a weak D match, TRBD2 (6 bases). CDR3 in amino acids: CASGGSSGANVLTF. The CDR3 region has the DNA TGTGCCAGCGGAGGGAGCTCTGGGGCCAACGTCCTGACTTTC.